This record looks at one TCR beta chain sequence and its context. The same CDR3 can be traced to other DNA sequences in this sample. This sample was taken from a study of T cell changes during pregnancy in multiple sclerosis. Profiled with immunoSEQ multiplex PCR; TCRdb holds only in-frame clones, not every one. The repertoire includes around 70,000 clones, less than 95% of them detected once, and 0.86% sits in the top ten. Sequenced here: peripheral blood, sampled in the second trimester of pregnancy. The receptor was isolated from a female donor with multiple sclerosis, enrolled in a pregnancy study.

This CDR3 is CASSLGGAGGQETQYF. The CDR3 coding sequence is TGTGCCAGCAGCTTGGGGGGAGCGGGGGGGCAAGAGACCCAGTACTTC. The chain has TRBV5-4 and TRBJ2-5, with TRBD2 matching 10 bases. Per germline, CDR1 SGHNT and CDR2 YYREEE (reference sequence). V shed 0 bases, J shed 2 bases, and the junction held 4 bases outside the gene matches. The CDR3 has 16 residues.